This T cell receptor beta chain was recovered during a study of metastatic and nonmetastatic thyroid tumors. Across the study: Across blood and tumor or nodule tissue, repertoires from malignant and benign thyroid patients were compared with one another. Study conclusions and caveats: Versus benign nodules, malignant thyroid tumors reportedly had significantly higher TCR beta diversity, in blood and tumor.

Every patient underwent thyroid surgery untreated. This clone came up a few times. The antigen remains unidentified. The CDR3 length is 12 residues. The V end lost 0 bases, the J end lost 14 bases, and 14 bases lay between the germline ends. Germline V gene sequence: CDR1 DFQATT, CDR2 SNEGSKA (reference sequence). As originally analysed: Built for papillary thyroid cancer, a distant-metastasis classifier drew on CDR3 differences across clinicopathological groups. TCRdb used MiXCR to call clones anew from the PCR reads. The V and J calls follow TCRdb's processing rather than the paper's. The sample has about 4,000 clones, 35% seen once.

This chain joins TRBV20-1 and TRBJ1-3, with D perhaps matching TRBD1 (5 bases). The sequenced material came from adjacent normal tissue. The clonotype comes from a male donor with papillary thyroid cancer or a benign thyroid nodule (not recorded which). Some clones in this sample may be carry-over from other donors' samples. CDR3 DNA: TGCAGTGCTAGAGAGGGAGGGGTCGATGTATATTTT. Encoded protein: CSAREGGVDVYF.